Below are 11 T cell receptor beta chains sequenced from a single sample in a study of Ad26.COV2.S vaccination and SARS-CoV-2 variants. Measured with immunoSEQ multiplex PCR; TCRdb has only the in-frame clones, and not every one. The sample holds fewer than 400,000 clones, more than 70% seen once. The sample's treatment: approximately 18 received Ad26.COV2.S at low or high dose, single or two shots; 5 received placebo; per-sample allocation not given. Sampling happened 63 days after the first vaccine or placebo injection. The input for sequencing was peripheral blood, taken in a trial of Ad26.COV2.S vaccine versus placebo. Every receptor here comes from a person aged 18-65 years who received the Ad26.COV2.S COVID-19 vaccine or a placebo.

This chain connects TRBV4-3 to TRBJ1-6; 7 bases agree with TRBD1. With V trimmed by 0 bases and J by 1 base, 9 bases remained unmatched. CDR1 is LGHNA and CDR2 is YSLEER in the germline V gene. The CDR3 runs 19 residues. The CDR3 reads CASSQDPQGGASYNSPLHF. DNA for the CDR3: TGCGCCAGCAGCCAAGACCCCCAGGGGGGGGCATCCTATAATTCACCCCTCCACTTT.

This rearrangement joins TRBV5-3 to TRBJ1-5; D is possibly TRBD1 (6 bases). TRBV5-3 is sorted into the ORF group, with uncertain function. The germline V and J ends were trimmed by 2 bases and 5 bases, with 20 bases remaining between them. This CDR3 comprises 17 residues. This chain's CDR3 is CARSFSQGKYQHQPQHF. In DNA form, the CDR3 reads TGTGCCAGAAGCTTCAGCCAGGGGAAGTATCAGCATCAGCCCCAGCATTTT.

The rearrangement links TRBV30 to TRBJ1-5, with D uncertain. The length of the CDR3 is 13 residues. The V end was cut by 0 bases, the J end by 5 bases, with 8 bases between. Germline V CDR1 and CDR2: GTSNPN, SVGIG (reference sequence). CDR3: CAWSVGRDQPQHF. The CDR3, as DNA: TGTGCCTGGAGTGTTGGGAGGGATCAGCCCCAGCATTTT. Full variable domain (outside the CDR3, taken from reference TRBV30 and TRBJ1-5): SQTIHQWPATLVQPVGSPLSLECTVEGTSNPNLYWYRQAAGRGLQLLFYSVGIGQISSEVPQNLSASRPQDRQFILSSKKLLLSDSGFYLCAWSVGRDQPQHFGDGTRLSIL.

This clone was detected once. This rearrangement joins TRBV4-3 to TRBJ1-1, with a weak D call TRBD1 (5 bases). V was pared by 0 bases and J by 3 bases, with 17 bases between. The germline CDR1 and CDR2 sequences are LGHNA and YSLEER. The CDR3 has 17 residues. The CDR3 region has the DNA TGCGCCAGCAGCCAAGAGGGACCCTATGATGCTGACACTGAAGCTTTCTTT. This gives the protein CASSQEGPYDADTEAFF.

The chain uses TRBV6-5 and TRBJ1-6; D is possibly TRBD1 (6 bases). Germline values: CDR1 MNHEY, CDR2 SVGAGI. V gave up 6 bases and J gave up 7 bases, with 13 bases separating them. The CDR3 has 14 residues. The CDR3 bases are TGTGCCAGCAGACCGGACAGACTAAATTCACCCCTCCACTTT. This codes for CASRPDRLNSPLHF.

The chain combines TRBV6-5 with TRBJ2-3; D is undetermined. Trimming shortened V by 3 bases and J by 8 bases, and 6 bases separated the two germline ends. Germline CDR1 reads MNHEY; CDR2 reads SVGAGI. This CDR3 region has 11 residues. The CDR3 loop reads CASSYGVTQYF. The CDR3 DNA sequence: TGTGCCAGCAGTTATGGGGTTACGCAGTATTTT.

This chain links TRBV12-3 or TRBV12-4 with TRBJ2-5; D is ambiguous. Trimming took 3 bases from V and 4 from J, leaving 9 bases between them. This CDR3 has 13 amino acids. CDR3 DNA: TGTGCCAGCAGTTTGATGGGTGGAGAGACCCAGTACTTC. Protein sequence: CASSLMGGETQYF.

This chain joins TRBV5-1 and TRBJ2-5, with D perhaps TRBD1 (5 bases). The germline CDR1 and CDR2 sequences are SGHRS and YFSETQ. With 2 bases removed from V and 5 bases from J, the gap between germline ends came to 19 bases. The CDR3 runs to 16 residues. The CDR3, as DNA: TGCGCCAGCAGCTTTACAGGACGGCCGGAATGGGAGACCCAGTACTTC. Its translation is CASSFTGRPEWETQYF.

The chain recombines TRBV6-5 with TRBJ1-5; 8 bases align to TRBD1. Germline V CDR1 and CDR2: MNHEY, SVGAGI. The trim removed 2 bases at V and 3 bases at J, leaving 3 bases unmatched. The CDR3 has 15 amino acids. CDR3 bases: TGTGCCAGCAGTTACACGACAGGGGACAATCAGCCCCAGCATTTT. This sequence encodes CASSYTTGDNQPQHF.

The rearrangement joins TRBV3-1 (or the pseudogene TRBV3-2) to TRBJ1-2; no clear D. The ends were cut back, 3 bases at V and 8 bases at J, with 16 bases in the middle. In germline, CDR1 is LGHDT, CDR2 YNNKEL (reference sequence). The CDR3 is 14 residues long. The CDR3 region has the DNA TGTGCCAGCAGCCAGGGTTACAGTTGGTCAGGCTACACCTTC. As protein: CASSQGYSWSGYTF.

The chain employs TRBV20-1 and TRBJ1-5; 9 positions match TRBD1. Trimming at V came to 3 bases and at J to 6 bases, leaving 6 bases not matched to a gene. The CDR3 extends over 14 amino acids. CDR1 and CDR2 (germline): DFQATT, SNEGSKA (reference sequence). The CDR3 sequence is CSASGTGFGQPQHF. The CDR3, as DNA: TGCAGTGCTAGTGGGACAGGGTTTGGTCAGCCCCAGCATTTT.